These T cell receptor beta chains were read from a single sample in a study of control samples from healthy donors and cancer patients. The assay was immunoSEQ multiplex PCR, and TCRdb's table has in-frame clones only and misses some. The data show fewer than 200,000 clones, around 94% seen once. The sample consisted of blood. The receptors shown here come from a young man in good health. Both conserved end residues are part of each CDR3. D genes are given only for firm matches. Size is stated for part of the rows, as once, few or many counts, or as a class when the clone is expanded.

D	size	length	V	J	DNA	CDR3
TRBD1	-	15	TRBV14	TRBJ1-2	TGTGCCAGCAGCGGTCCGGGACAGCGGACCCCGGGCTACACCTTC	CASSGPGQRTPGYTF
TRBD2	-	16	TRBV9	TRBJ2-3	TGTGCCAGCAGCGTAGGGAGCGGGGGACCCACAGATACGCAGTATTTT	CASSVGSGGPTDTQYF
TRBD2	-	15	TRBV11-3	TRBJ2-1	TGTGCCAGCAGTCGAATAGCGGGGGGTGACAATGAGCAGTTCTTC	CASSRIAGGDNEQFF
-	-	14	TRBV11-2	TRBJ2-7	TGTGCCAGCAGCTTATACGGGGGCCCCTACGAGCAGTACTTC	CASSLYGGPYEQYF
TRBD1	-	14	TRBV7-9	TRBJ2-7	TGTGCCAGCAGCTGGGGACAGGGTCCCCACGAGCAGTACTTC	CASSWGQGPHEQYF
-	-	13	TRBV27	TRBJ1-3	TGTGCCAGCAGTGCTTACTCTGGAAACACCATATATTTT	CASSAYSGNTIYF
TRBD1	-	14	TRBV11-1	TRBJ2-3	TGTGCCAGCAGCTTGGACAGGAGTACAGATACGCAGTATTTT	CASSLDRSTDTQYF
TRBD1	once	14	TRBV5-1	TRBJ2-7	TGCGCCAGCAGCTTCGGACAGGGGGCAAACGAGCAGTACTTC	CASSFGQGANEQYF
-	-	15	TRBV30	TRBJ2-3	TGTGCCTGGAGTGTATTGGGGGGCCGCACAGATACGCAGTATTTT	CAWSVLGGRTDTQYF
-	-	14	TRBV5-1	TRBJ1-3	TGCGCCAGCAGCTTACGGTCGTCAGGAAACACCATATATTTT	CASSLRSSGNTIYF
-	-	14	TRBV10-2	TRBJ2-7	TGCGCCAGCAGTGAGGCCGGGAGCTCCTACGAGCAGTACTTC	CASSEAGSSYEQYF
-	-	15	TRBV6-2/TRBV6-3	TRBJ1-5	TGTGCCAGCAGTGGACGGCTCGGTAGCAATCAGCCCCAGCATTTT	CASSGRLGSNQPQHF
-	-	15	TRBV30	TRBJ1-2	TGTGCCTGGAGTGGGGGAACCGGGACGCGGTATGGCTACACCTTC	CAWSGGTGTRYGYTF
-	-	14	TRBV6-5	TRBJ1-1	TGTGCCAGCAGTTTAAGGGGGGCCAACACTGAAGCTTTCTTT	CASSLRGANTEAFF
-	-	14	TRBV21-1	TRBJ2-7	TGTGCCAGCAGCACTCCGGGACAGGGGGGCGAGCAGTACTTC	CASSTPGQGGEQYF
TRBD1	-	13	TRBV19	TRBJ2-7	TGTGCCAGTAGTAGGGGACAGGGGGACGAGCAGTACTTC	CASSRGQGDEQYF
TRBD2	-	18	TRBV3-1/TRBV3-2	TRBJ2-4	TGTGCCAGCAGCCATGCGCAAGGACTAGCGGGAGTCGGAAACATTCAGTACTTC	CASSHAQGLAGVGNIQYF
-	-	11	TRBV2	TRBJ2-7	TGTGCCAGCGGCCATTCCTACGAGCAGTACTTC	CASGHSYEQYF
-	-	11	TRBV15	TRBJ2-2	TGTGCCACCAGGGACACCGGGGAGCTGTTTTTT	CATRDTGELFF
-	-	13	TRBV6-6	TRBJ2-1	TGTGCCAGCCGCCTCCGGTTGTACAATGAGCAGTTCTTC	CASRLRLYNEQFF
TRBD2	few	16	TRBV7-9	TRBJ2-3	TGTGCCAGCAGCTTCGGCTGGCTAGCGGGGACAGATACGCAGTATTTT	CASSFGWLAGTDTQYF
TRBD1	-	15	TRBV18	TRBJ1-1	TGTGCCAGCTCACCACAGGGGGCGGTGAACACTGAAGCTTTCTTT	CASSPQGAVNTEAFF
-	-	13	TRBV19	TRBJ2-7	TGTGCCAGTAGTCCGGGGACTGGGGACGAGCAGTACTTC	CASSPGTGDEQYF
TRBD2	-	15	TRBV12-5	TRBJ2-5	TGTGCTAGTGGTTTGGGGGCGGGAGGGGTTGAGACCCAGTACTTC	CASGLGAGGVETQYF
-	-	14	TRBV15	TRBJ1-1	TGTGCCACCAGCAGGGGCCTCCTGAACACTGAAGCTTTCTTT	CATSRGLLNTEAFF
-	-	13	TRBV2	TRBJ2-7	TGTGCCAGCAGTAATCAGCGACCTTACGAGCAGTACTTC	CASSNQRPYEQYF
-	-	12	TRBV5-4	TRBJ2-3	TGTGCCAGCGGCACCTCGAGGGATACGCAGTATTTT	CASGTSRDTQYF
TRBD1	-	15	TRBV19	TRBJ2-3	TGTGCCAGTAGTATAGGACAGGGGAGGACAGATACGCAGTATTTT	CASSIGQGRTDTQYF
-	-	15	TRBV7-2	TRBJ2-6	TGTGCCAGCAGCTTACGCTCGTCTGGGGCCAACGTCCTGACTTTC	CASSLRSSGANVLTF
-	-	15	TRBV3-1/TRBV3-2	TRBJ2-7	TGTGCCAGCAGCCAAGTAGTCGGGGGCGAGTACGAGCAGTACTTC	CASSQVVGGEYEQYF
-	few	14	TRBV6-5	TRBJ1-5	TGTGCCAGCGCGAGGGAGTGGGGCAATCAGCCCCAGCATTTT	CASAREWGNQPQHF
-	once	15	TRBV28	TRBJ1-4	TGTGCCAGCAGTTCCCCCGGGACCCAGAATGAAAAACTGTTTTTT	CASSSPGTQNEKLFF
TRBD2	-	15	TRBV27	TRBJ2-7	TGTGCCAGCACCAAGTGGGGGACTAGCGGGACCGAGCAGTACTTC	CASTKWGTSGTEQYF
TRBD2	-	16	TRBV4-3	TRBJ2-1	TGCGCCAGCAGCCAAGCGGGGGCGGGGGGGCCCAATGAGCAGTTCTTC	CASSQAGAGGPNEQFF
-	few	13	TRBV11-2	TRBJ1-4	TGTGCCAGCAGATGGGCGGGGGGAGAAAAACTGTTTTTT	CASRWAGGEKLFF
-	-	14	TRBV7-9	TRBJ1-2	TGTGCCAGCAGCCAAAGCAAGGGGGGCTATGGCTACACCTTC	CASSQSKGGYGYTF
-	few	15	TRBV9	TRBJ2-1	TGTGCCAGCAGCCCGGGACTGGGGGCCGACAATGAGCAGTTCTTC	CASSPGLGADNEQFF
-	-	12	TRBV11-2	TRBJ2-7	TGTGCCAGCAGCTTAGGGGACTACGAGCAGTACTTC	CASSLGDYEQYF
TRBD2	-	17	TRBV5-5	TRBJ2-4	TGTGCCAGCAGCTTGGCCGAAGGGACTAGTATACAAAACATTCAGTACTTC	CASSLAEGTSIQNIQYF
TRBD1	-	18	TRBV5-5	TRBJ1-4	TGTGCCAGCAGCTTCAGGGGGACAGGGGGCGTCTTAGCGGAAAAACTGTTTTTT	CASSFRGTGGVLAEKLFF
-	-	13	TRBV14	TRBJ1-2	TGTGCCAGCAGCCCACAGTCTAACTATGGCTACACCTTC	CASSPQSNYGYTF
TRBD2	-	16	TRBV19	TRBJ2-7	TGTGCCAGTAGTAAAGGGACTAGCGGGAGTAGGAACGAGCAGTACTTC	CASSKGTSGSRNEQYF
TRBD1	-	15	TRBV19	TRBJ2-2	TGTGCCAGTAGTAAGGACAGGGGGAACACCGGGGAGCTGTTTTTT	CASSKDRGNTGELFF
-	-	15	TRBV18	TRBJ1-5	TGTGCCAGCTCACCACCGGGACGGGGAAATCAGCCCCAGCATTTT	CASSPPGRGNQPQHF
-	once	15	TRBV27	TRBJ1-6	TGTGCCAGCAGTTCCATGGAGCGGTCAACTTCACCCCTCCACTTT	CASSSMERSTSPLHF
TRBD1	-	14	TRBV6-1	TRBJ1-6	TGTGCCAGCAGTGAGGGGACAGCCAATTCACCCCTCCACTTT	CASSEGTANSPLHF
-	-	16	TRBV21-1	TRBJ2-7	TGTGCCAGCAGCGACCCCCGGGACCCTTGTCGGTACGAGCAGTACTTC	CASSDPRDPCRYEQYF
-	-	13	TRBV2	TRBJ2-7	TGTGCCAGCAGTGAAGGGTGGTACTACGAGCAGTACTTC	CASSEGWYYEQYF
-	-	15	TRBV11-2	TRBJ1-2	TGTGCCAGCAGCTTAGAGTCCAGAGTTAACTATGGCTACACCTTC	CASSLESRVNYGYTF
-	-	12	TRBV30	TRBJ1-5	TGTGCCTGGAATCTCGAGGGACTGCCCCAGCATTTT	CAWNLEGLPQHF
-	-	15	TRBV13	TRBJ2-7	TGTGCCAGCAGCTTAGGCCCAGGACAGACCTACGAGCAGTACTTC	CASSLGPGQTYEQYF
TRBD1	-	13	TRBV12-3/TRBV12-4	TRBJ1-2	TGTGCCAGCAGTGAAGACAGGGCCTATGGCTACACCTTC	CASSEDRAYGYTF
-	-	14	TRBV27	TRBJ1-6	TGTGCCAGCAGTTTTGGGATAGCTAATTCACCCCTCCACTTT	CASSFGIANSPLHF
TRBD1	once	17	TRBV15	TRBJ1-3	TGTGCCACCAGCAGAGGGGGACAGGGGGTGTCTGGAAACACCATATATTTT	CATSRGGQGVSGNTIYF
TRBD2	once	13	TRBV11-2	TRBJ2-7	TGTGCCAGCAGGATAGCGGGAGCCTACGAGCAGTACTTC	CASRIAGAYEQYF
TRBD2	-	18	TRBV4-1	TRBJ2-3	TGCGCCAGCAGCCACCTAATGACTAGCGGGAGGCGCACAGATACGCAGTATTTT	CASSHLMTSGRRTDTQYF
-	-	14	TRBV5-1	TRBJ1-2	TGCGCCAGGCAGTTTCAACGAGCTAACTATGGCTACACCTTC	CARQFQRANYGYTF